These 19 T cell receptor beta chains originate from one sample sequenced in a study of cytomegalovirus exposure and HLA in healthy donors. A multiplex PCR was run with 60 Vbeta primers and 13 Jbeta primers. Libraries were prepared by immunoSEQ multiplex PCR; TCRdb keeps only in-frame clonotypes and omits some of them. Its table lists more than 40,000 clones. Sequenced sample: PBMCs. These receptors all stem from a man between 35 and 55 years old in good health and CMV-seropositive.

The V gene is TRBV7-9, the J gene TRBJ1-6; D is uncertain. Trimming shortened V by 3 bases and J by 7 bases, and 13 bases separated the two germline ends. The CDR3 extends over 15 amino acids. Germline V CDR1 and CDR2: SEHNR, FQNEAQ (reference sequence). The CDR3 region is CASSLVSGVNSPLHF. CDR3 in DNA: TGTGCCAGCAGCTTGGTTAGCGGGGTAAATTCACCCCTCCACTTT.

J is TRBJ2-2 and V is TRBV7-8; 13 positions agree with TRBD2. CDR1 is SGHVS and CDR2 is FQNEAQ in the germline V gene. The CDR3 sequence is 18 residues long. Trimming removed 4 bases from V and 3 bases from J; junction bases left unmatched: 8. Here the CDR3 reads CASSSRTSGRHDTGELFF. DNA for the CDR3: TGTGCCAGCAGCTCCAGGACTAGCGGGAGACATGACACCGGGGAGCTGTTTTTT. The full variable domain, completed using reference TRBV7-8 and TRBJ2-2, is GAGVSQSPRYKVAKRGQDVALRCDPISGHVSLFWYQQALGQGPEFLTYFQNEAQLDKSGLPSDRFFAERPEGSVSTLKIQRTQQEDSAVYLCASSSRTSGRHDTGELFFGEGSRLTVL.

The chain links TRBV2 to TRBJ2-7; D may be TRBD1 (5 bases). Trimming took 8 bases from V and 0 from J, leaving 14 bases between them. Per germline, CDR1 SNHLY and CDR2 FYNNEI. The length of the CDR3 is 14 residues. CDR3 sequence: CASHQGQNSYEQYF. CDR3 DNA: TGTGCCAGCCACCAGGGCCAGAACTCCTACGAGCAGTACTTC.

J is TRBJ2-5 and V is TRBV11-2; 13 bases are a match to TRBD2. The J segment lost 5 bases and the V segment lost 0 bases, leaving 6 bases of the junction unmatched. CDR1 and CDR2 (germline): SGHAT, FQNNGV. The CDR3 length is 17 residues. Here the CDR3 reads CASSLEAGLAGVETQYF. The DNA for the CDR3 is TGTGCCAGCAGCTTAGAAGCCGGACTAGCGGGAGTCGAGACCCAGTACTTC.

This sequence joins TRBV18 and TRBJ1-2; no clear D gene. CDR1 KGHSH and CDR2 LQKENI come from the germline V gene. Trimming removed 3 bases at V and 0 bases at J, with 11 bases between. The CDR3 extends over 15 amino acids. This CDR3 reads CASSPGNGANYGYTF. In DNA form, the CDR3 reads TGTGCCAGCTCACCCGGAAACGGAGCTAACTATGGCTACACCTTC.

The CDR3 loop reads CASHTGLAGPNEQFF. CDR3 sequence (DNA): TGTGCCAGCCACACCGGGCTAGCGGGCCCAAATGAGCAGTTCTTC. The chain employs TRBV2 and TRBJ2-1, with 8 bases that match TRBD2. Germline V gene data show CDR1 as SNHLY and CDR2 as FYNNEI. The CDR3 is made up of 15 amino acids. V lost 8 bases and J lost 7; bases outside the gene matches: 13.

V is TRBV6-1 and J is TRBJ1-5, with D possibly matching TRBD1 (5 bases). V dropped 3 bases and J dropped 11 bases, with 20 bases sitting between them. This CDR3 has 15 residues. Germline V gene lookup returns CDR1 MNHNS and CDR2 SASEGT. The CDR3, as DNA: TGTGCCAGCAGTGACGAAGGGGCGGGGGGGAAGGCCCAGCATTTT. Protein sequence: CASSDEGAGGKAQHF.

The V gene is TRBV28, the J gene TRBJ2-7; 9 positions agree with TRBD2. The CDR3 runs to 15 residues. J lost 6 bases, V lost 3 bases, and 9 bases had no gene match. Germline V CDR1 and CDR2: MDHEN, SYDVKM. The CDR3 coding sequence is TGTGCCAGCAGTTTTGGGGGGCGGGAGGGCCGCGAGCAGTACTTC. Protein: CASSFGGREGREQYF.

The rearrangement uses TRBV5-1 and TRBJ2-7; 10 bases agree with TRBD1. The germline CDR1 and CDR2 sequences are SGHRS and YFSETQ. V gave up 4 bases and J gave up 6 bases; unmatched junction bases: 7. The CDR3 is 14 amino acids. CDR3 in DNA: TGCGCCAGCAGCGCCGGGACAGGGGATTCCGAGCAGTACTTC. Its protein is CASSAGTGDSEQYF.

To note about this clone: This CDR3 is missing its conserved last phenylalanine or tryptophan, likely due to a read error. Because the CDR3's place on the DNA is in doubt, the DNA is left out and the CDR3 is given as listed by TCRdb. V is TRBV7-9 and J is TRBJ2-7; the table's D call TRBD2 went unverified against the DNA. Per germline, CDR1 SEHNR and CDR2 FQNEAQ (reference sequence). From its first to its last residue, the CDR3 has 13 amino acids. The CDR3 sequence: CASSLGEAARLNL.

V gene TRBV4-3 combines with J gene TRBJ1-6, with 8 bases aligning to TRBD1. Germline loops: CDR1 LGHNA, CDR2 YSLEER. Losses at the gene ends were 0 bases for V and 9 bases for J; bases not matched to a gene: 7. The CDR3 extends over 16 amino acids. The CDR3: CASSQEAGGDFSPLHF. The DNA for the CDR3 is TGCGCCAGCAGCCAAGAGGCAGGGGGCGATTTTTCACCCCTCCACTTT.

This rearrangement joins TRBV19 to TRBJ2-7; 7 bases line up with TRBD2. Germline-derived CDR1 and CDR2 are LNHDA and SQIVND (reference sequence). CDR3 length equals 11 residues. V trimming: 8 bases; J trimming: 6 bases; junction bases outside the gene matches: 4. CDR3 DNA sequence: TGTGCCAGTGGGGGAGGGACCGAGCAGTACTTC. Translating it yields CASGGGTEQYF.

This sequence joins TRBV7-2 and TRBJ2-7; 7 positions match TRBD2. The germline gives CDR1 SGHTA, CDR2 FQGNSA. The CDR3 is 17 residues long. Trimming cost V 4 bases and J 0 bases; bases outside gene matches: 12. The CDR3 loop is CASSSPPGGLPSYEQYF. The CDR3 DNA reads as TGTGCCAGCAGCTCCCCCCCGGGAGGACTACCCTCCTACGAGCAGTACTTC.

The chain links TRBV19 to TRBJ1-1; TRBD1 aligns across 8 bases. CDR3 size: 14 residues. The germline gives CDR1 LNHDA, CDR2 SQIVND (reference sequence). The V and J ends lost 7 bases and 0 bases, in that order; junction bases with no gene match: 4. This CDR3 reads CASTWTGMNTEAFF. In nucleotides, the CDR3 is TGTGCCAGTACTTGGACAGGGATGAACACTGAAGCTTTCTTT.

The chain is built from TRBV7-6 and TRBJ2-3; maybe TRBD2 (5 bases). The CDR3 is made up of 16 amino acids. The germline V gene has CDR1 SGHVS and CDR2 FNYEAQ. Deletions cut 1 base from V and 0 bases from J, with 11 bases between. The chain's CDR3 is CASSLEASGSTDTQYF. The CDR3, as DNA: TGTGCCAGCAGCTTAGAGGCGAGCGGAAGCACAGATACGCAGTATTTT.

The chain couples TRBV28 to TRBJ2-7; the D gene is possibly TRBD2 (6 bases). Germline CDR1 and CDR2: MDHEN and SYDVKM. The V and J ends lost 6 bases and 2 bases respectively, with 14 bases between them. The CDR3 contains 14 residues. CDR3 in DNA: TGTGCCAGCAGCCCGGGACTTCCCACCTACGAGCAGTACTTC. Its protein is CASSPGLPTYEQYF.

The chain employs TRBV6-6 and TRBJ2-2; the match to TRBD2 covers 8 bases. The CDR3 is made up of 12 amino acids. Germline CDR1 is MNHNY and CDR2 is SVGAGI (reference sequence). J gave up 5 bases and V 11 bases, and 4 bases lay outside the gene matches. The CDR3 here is CAGGLETGELFF. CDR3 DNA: TGTGCCGGGGGACTAGAAACCGGGGAGCTGTTTTTT.

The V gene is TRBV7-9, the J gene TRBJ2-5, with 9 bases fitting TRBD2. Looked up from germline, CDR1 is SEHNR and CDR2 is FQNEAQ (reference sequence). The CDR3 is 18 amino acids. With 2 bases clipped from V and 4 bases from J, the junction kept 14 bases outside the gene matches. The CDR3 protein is CASSLPAVRGRDRETQYF. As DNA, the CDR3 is TGTGCCAGCAGCTTACCCGCTGTCCGCGGGAGGGACAGAGAGACCCAGTACTTC.

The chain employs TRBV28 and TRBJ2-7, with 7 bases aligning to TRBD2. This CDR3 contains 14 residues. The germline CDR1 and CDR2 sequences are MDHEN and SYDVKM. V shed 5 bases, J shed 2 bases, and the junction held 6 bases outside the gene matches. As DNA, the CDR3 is TGTGCCAGCAGTCCCCGCGGGAGACCCTACGAGCAGTACTTC. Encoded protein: CASSPRGRPYEQYF.